What follows are 7 T cell receptor beta chains derived from one specimen sequenced in a study of response to subunit inactivated influenza vaccine. TCRdb re-derived calls from the RT-PCR reads in MiXCR, one entry per CDR3 protein. The top ten clones hold 3% of a sample with 500,000 or so distinct CDR3 sequences, about 15% of them seen once. The sample consisted of CD4+ T cells sorted from PBMCs, taken roughly 24 months after vaccination. These receptors all stem from a man aged 45 to 75 who received an inactivated influenza vaccine.

This clonotype was counted a few times. This rearrangement joins TRBV20-1 to TRBJ2-1; 11 bases fit TRBD2. CDR3 length equals 15 residues. Germline CDR1 is DFQATT and CDR2 is SNEGSKA (reference sequence). V shed 5 bases and J 4 bases; nucleotides not matched to a gene: 7. CDR3 sequence reads: CSASETSGTYNEQFF. The CDR3 nucleotides read TGCAGTGCTTCCGAGACTAGCGGGACGTACAATGAGCAGTTCTTC.

The chain recombines TRBV6-5 with TRBJ2-1; D possibly corresponds to TRBD2 (5 bases). V lost 4 bases and J 6 bases, leaving 10 bases between the germline ends. CDR1 is MNHEY and CDR2 is SVGAGI in the germline V gene. The CDR3 totals 13 residues. CDR3 sequence reads: CASSSGITNEQFF. CDR3 DNA: TGTGCCAGCAGTTCGGGAATAACCAATGAGCAGTTCTTC.

This clonotype was observed a few times. CDR3 nucleotides: TGTGCCACCAGTGAAACTCCGAGGACAGGGGTTAACTACGAGCAGTACTTC. It codes for CATSETPRTGVNYEQYF. The chain links TRBV24-1 to TRBJ2-7, with 9 bases lining up with TRBD1. The germline gives CDR1 KGHDR, CDR2 SFDVKD. This CDR3 has 17 residues. The V and J ends lost 4 bases and 3 bases, in that order; junction bases with no gene match: 12.

This clonotype appeared many times. The chain employs TRBV12-3 or TRBV12-4 and TRBJ1-5; D uncertain. V was shortened by 6 bases and J by 0 bases, with 9 bases between the two germline ends. The CDR3 extends over 14 amino acids. CDR3 protein: CASREQTSNQPQHF. In nucleotides, the CDR3 is TGTGCCAGCAGAGAACAGACTAGCAATCAGCCCCAGCATTTT.

The CDR3 here is CASSPSWGNTGELFF. In DNA form, the CDR3 reads TGTGCCAGCAGCCCCAGTTGGGGGAACACCGGGGAGCTGTTTTTT. V is TRBV5-5 and J is TRBJ2-2, with D uncertain. Germline loops: CDR1 SGHKS, CDR2 YYEKEE (reference sequence). The CDR3 spans 15 residues. Trimming shortened V by 4 bases and J by 1 base, and 11 bases separated the two germline ends.

This clonotype has a count of ten or more. The chain couples TRBV5-1 to TRBJ1-1, with 9 bases aligning to TRBD1. CDR3 length: 15 residues. After removal of 2 bases from V and 5 bases from J, the junction contained 7 bases not matched to a gene. Germline assignment: CDR1 SGHRS and CDR2 YFSETQ. This chain's CDR3 is CASSLQGAGGTEAFF. CDR3 nucleotide sequence: TGCGCCAGCAGCTTACAGGGGGCTGGTGGGACTGAAGCTTTCTTT.

This clonotype has ten or more counts. V gene TRBV10-3 combines with J gene TRBJ2-7; D is unclear. Trimming took 2 bases from V and 0 from J, leaving 11 bases between them. There are 15 residues in the CDR3. Germline CDR1 and CDR2: ENHRY and SYGVKD. The CDR3 loop reads CAISEGVSSSYEQYF. The CDR3 DNA is TGTGCCATCAGTGAGGGGGTTTCAAGCTCCTACGAGCAGTACTTC.